These 27 T cell receptor beta chains originate from one sample sequenced in a study of blood T cell repertoires in COVID-19. The repertoire was sequenced with immunoSEQ multiplex PCR; TCRdb's copy has only in-frame clones and lacks some. The table lists 57,000 or so clones, around four fifths of them singletons. Material: peripheral blood. The receptors come from a woman of 80 years or more with active or convalescent COVID-19.

V is TRBV30 and J is TRBJ1-1; a weak D match, TRBD1 (5 bases). CDR1 and CDR2 (germline): GTSNPN, SVGIG (reference sequence). V was cut by 4 bases and J by 7 bases, with 13 bases left in between. This CDR3 has 12 amino acids. The CDR3 DNA follows: TGTGCCTGGACTCCCGACAGTCTTGAAGCTTTCTTT. Its translation is CAWTPDSLEAFF.

The chain couples TRBV2 to TRBJ1-2; D gene uncertain. The V end was cut by 2 bases, the J end by 4 bases, with 11 bases between. Germline assignment: CDR1 SNHLY and CDR2 FYNNEI. This CDR3 is built from 14 residues. Here the CDR3 reads CASSERETRYGYTF. CDR3 coding DNA: TGTGCCAGCAGTGAACGGGAAACGCGCTATGGCTACACCTTC.

The chain is built from TRBV5-4 and TRBJ1-1; D is uncertain. V was cut by 0 bases and J by 5 bases, with 11 bases left in between. The CDR3 loop spans 14 amino acids. CDR1 is SGHNT, CDR2 YYREEE, per germline (reference sequence). CDR3 bases: TGTGCCAGCAGCTTGGCTGAAACGGAGACTGAAGCTTTCTTT. The encoded protein is CASSLAETETEAFF. The complete variable domain, with remaining parts taken from reference TRBV5-4 and TRBJ1-1, reads ETGVTQSPTHLIKTRGQQVTLRCSSQSGHNTVSWYQQALGQGPQFIFQYYREEENGRGNFPPRFSGLQFPNYSSELNVNALELDDSALYLCASSLAETETEAFFGQGTRLTVV.

This rearrangement joins TRBV5-1 to TRBJ1-1; D might be TRBD1 (6 bases). From germline, CDR1 is SGHRS and CDR2 YFSETQ. V was shortened by 5 bases and J by 3 bases, with 11 bases between the two germline ends. CDR3 size: 13 residues. The DNA of the CDR3 is TGCGCCAGCAGTGCAGGGGTCGACACTGAAGCTTTCTTT. Translating it yields CASSAGVDTEAFF.

The CDR3 DNA reads as TGTGCCAGCAGCTTAGAAGAGGGAAGCTACGAGCAGTACTTC. It is translated as CASSLEEGSYEQYF. The chain has TRBV7-6 and TRBJ2-7, with D perhaps TRBD2 (5 bases). V shed 1 base and J shed 3 bases, with 10 bases lying between them. There are 14 residues in the CDR3. Looked up from germline, CDR1 is SGHVS and CDR2 is FNYEAQ. Full variable domain (rest looked up from reference TRBV7-6 and TRBJ2-7): GAGVSQSPRYKVTKRGQDVALRCDPISGHVSLYWYRQALGQGPEFLTYFNYEAQQDKSGLPNDRFSAERPEGSISTLTIQRTEQRDSAMYRCASSLEEGSYEQYFGPGTRLTVT.

The chain links TRBV5-6 to TRBJ1-3, with a weak D call TRBD1 (5 bases). The germline V and J ends were trimmed by 8 bases and 3 bases, with 12 bases remaining between them. CDR1 SGHDT and CDR2 YYEEEE come from the germline V gene. CDR3 length: 13 residues. The CDR3 region is CASLRGFGNTIYF. The CDR3 DNA reads as TGTGCCAGTCTGCGGGGGTTTGGAAACACCATATATTTT.

The V and J genes are TRBV6-6 and TRBJ2-7, with D possibly being TRBD1 (6 bases). Germline CDR1 reads MNHNY; CDR2 reads SVGAGI (reference sequence). This CDR3 comprises 12 residues. V gave up 2 bases and J gave up 6 bases, with 8 bases separating them. CDR3 residues: CASSYPDSEQYF. CDR3 sequence (DNA): TGTGCCAGCAGTTACCCGGACAGCGAGCAGTACTTC.

This chain uses TRBV5-6 with TRBJ2-2; TRBD1 matches 7 bases. This CDR3 is 15 amino acids long. V lost 4 bases to trimming and J lost 5 bases; unmatched junction nucleotides: 8. Germline CDR1 reads SGHDT; CDR2 reads YYEEEE. CDR3 loop: CASSKDRLGTGELFF. The CDR3 DNA is TGTGCCAGCAGCAAGGACAGGTTAGGGACCGGGGAGCTGTTTTTT.

This sequence joins TRBV9 and TRBJ2-7; TRBD2 matches 7 bases. V shed 4 bases and J 6 bases; nucleotides not matched to a gene: 10. In germline, CDR1 is SGDLS, CDR2 YYNGEE. The length of the CDR3 is 14 residues. The DNA of the CDR3 is TGTGCCAGCAGCACCCGGGACTGGGGGGGCGAGCAGTACTTC. It encodes CASSTRDWGGEQYF.

V is TRBV3-1 (or the pseudogene TRBV3-2) and J is TRBJ2-5; 8 bases line up with TRBD2. J lost 7 bases, V lost 1 base, and 14 bases had no gene match. The CDR3 has 17 amino acids. Germline CDR1 LGHDT, CDR2 YNNKEL (reference sequence). CDR3 DNA sequence: TGTGCCAGCAGCCAAGGACCGGGCGGGGGGCCGGTGGGGACCCAGTACTTC. As protein: CASSQGPGGGPVGTQYF.

The chain recombines TRBV30 with TRBJ2-7; maybe TRBD1 (5 bases). V gave up 4 bases and J gave up 3 bases, with 10 bases separating them. Germline V CDR1 and CDR2: GTSNPN, SVGIG (reference sequence). This CDR3 has 12 amino acids. CDR3 nucleotides: TGTGCCTGGATAGCTGACAGCTACGAGCAGTACTTC. Encoded protein: CAWIADSYEQYF.

The rearrangement joins TRBV5-4 to TRBJ1-3; tentatively, D is TRBD1 (5 bases). CDR1 and CDR2 from the germline V gene are SGHNT and YYREEE (reference sequence). The CDR3 extends over 16 amino acids. V was pared by 1 base and J by 3 bases, with 14 bases between. This CDR3 is CASSLRERGGGNTIYF. Here the CDR3 DNA reads TGTGCCAGCAGCTTGAGGGAAAGGGGAGGTGGAAACACCATATATTTT. The full variable domain, completed using reference TRBV5-4 and TRBJ1-3, is ETGVTQSPTHLIKTRGQQVTLRCSSQSGHNTVSWYQQALGQGPQFIFQYYREEENGRGNFPPRFSGLQFPNYSSELNVNALELDDSALYLCASSLRERGGGNTIYFGEGSWLTVV.

The rearrangement uses TRBV11-2 and TRBJ2-3; 7 bases match TRBD2. Germline V CDR1 and CDR2: SGHAT, FQNNGV. This CDR3 contains 16 residues. With V trimmed by 3 bases and J by 2 bases, 8 bases remained unmatched. The CDR3 nucleotides are TGTGCCAGCAGCTTCAGAGGCGGGGGACTCACAGATACGCAGTATTTT. Translated, it gives CASSFRGGGLTDTQYF.

This clone was seen only once. The chain joins TRBV7-8 to TRBJ2-1; D not resolved. CDR3 length: 14 residues. The V and J ends lost 1 base and 7 bases respectively, with 11 bases between them. Germline CDR1 SGHVS, CDR2 FQNEAQ. CDR3 bases: TGTGCCAGCAGCTTAGTTAGCTTGGGTAATGAGCAGTTCTTC. As protein: CASSLVSLGNEQFF. Full variable domain (missing parts from reference TRBV7-8 and TRBJ2-1): GAGVSQSPRYKVAKRGQDVALRCDPISGHVSLFWYQQALGQGPEFLTYFQNEAQLDKSGLPSDRFFAERPEGSVSTLKIQRTQQEDSAVYLCASSLVSLGNEQFFGPGTRLTVL.

The CDR3 region has the DNA TGTGCCAGTAGTATTGGGCGGGGGGGCGTTGGGGAGACCCAGTACTTC. Encoded protein: CASSIGRGGVGETQYF. The chain has TRBV19 and TRBJ2-5; TRBD2 aligns across 9 bases. CDR1 LNHDA and CDR2 SQIVND come from the germline V gene (reference sequence). With 3 bases clipped from V and 5 bases from J, the junction kept 10 bases outside the gene matches. This CDR3 contains 16 residues.

The V gene is TRBV11-2, the J gene TRBJ1-3, with D possibly matching TRBD1 (6 bases). This CDR3 region has 14 residues. Germline V lookup: CDR1 SGHAT, CDR2 FQNNGV. Trimming pared 4 bases from V and 2 bases from J, leaving 9 bases between. CDR3 in amino acids: CASSYNRAGNTIYF. CDR3 nucleotides: TGTGCCAGCAGCTACAACAGGGCTGGAAACACCATATATTTT.

The rearrangement links TRBV30 to TRBJ1-2, with a tentative D call TRBD1 (6 bases). Germline CDR1 and CDR2: GTSNPN and SVGIG (reference sequence). Deletions cut 7 bases from V and 0 bases from J, with 15 bases between. The CDR3 consists of 14 residues. CDR3 DNA sequence: TGTGCCTCGGCCCGACAGGATACTAACTATGGCTACACCTTC. Its protein is CASARQDTNYGYTF. Full variable domain (missing parts from reference TRBV30 and TRBJ1-2): SQTIHQWPATLVQPVGSPLSLECTVEGTSNPNLYWYRQAAGRGLQLLFYSVGIGQISSEVPQNLSASRPQDRQFILSSKKLLLSDSGFYLCASARQDTNYGYTFGSGTRLTVV.

The V gene is TRBV2, the J gene TRBJ2-3; D is perhaps TRBD1 (6 bases). CDR1 and CDR2 from the germline V gene are SNHLY and FYNNEI. The CDR3 runs to 14 residues. V shed 6 bases and J shed 4 bases, with 14 bases lying between them. Here the CDR3 DNA reads TGTGCCAGCAGGATACAGGGTTTATCAGATACGCAGTATTTT. This translates into CASRIQGLSDTQYF.

Of note for this clone: The germline gene is not matched at one end of the junction; a read error may be the cause. This sequence joins TRBV7-7 and TRBJ2-1; maybe TRBD1 (6 bases). The CDR3 totals 16 residues. Germline loops: CDR1 SSHAT, CDR2 FNYEAQ (reference sequence). CDR3 bases: TGTGCTAGCAGCTTAGCAAGCAGGGGCTCCTACAATGAGCAGTTCTTC. This sequence encodes CASSLASRGSYNEQFF.

This clone was recorded only once. The CDR3 loop reads CASSVGTASGNTIYF. CDR3 nucleotide sequence: TGTGCCAGCAGCGTAGGGACAGCCTCTGGAAACACCATATATTTT. V usage is TRBV7-6 and J usage is TRBJ1-3, with TRBD1 matching over 7 bases. J was trimmed by 0 bases and V by 5 bases; bases with no gene match: 4. Germline values: CDR1 SGHVS, CDR2 FNYEAQ. The CDR3 sequence is 15 residues long.

The genes are TRBV5-1 and TRBJ2-6; tentative D call: TRBD2 (6 bases). V was pared by 2 bases and J by 1 base, with 16 bases between. The CDR3 is made up of 18 amino acids. The germline V gene encodes CDR1 SGHRS and CDR2 YFSETQ. CDR3 sequence: CASSFSHGGLSGANVLTF. The CDR3 DNA reads TGCGCCAGCAGCTTTTCCCACGGGGGATTATCTGGGGCCAACGTCCTGACTTTC.

This clone has only one observation. This chain joins TRBV12-5 and TRBJ2-1, with a weak D call TRBD1 (6 bases). The CDR3 is 13 residues long. V was cut by 0 bases and J by 9 bases, with 9 bases left in between. Germline values: CDR1 LGHNT, CDR2 FRNRAP. CDR3 residues: CASGLVPGVEQFF. The CDR3 nucleotides read TGTGCTAGTGGTTTGGTTCCAGGGGTTGAGCAGTTCTTC.

The chain uses TRBV20-1 and TRBJ2-5; 11 nucleotides agree with TRBD2. Germline CDR1 DFQATT, CDR2 SNEGSKA (reference sequence). This CDR3 comprises 16 residues. V dropped 3 bases and J dropped 4; count of bases not matched to a gene: 10. Written as DNA, the CDR3 is TGCAGTGCTAGTCCTCTAGCGGGGGGAAGGGGAGAGACCCAGTACTTC. It is translated as CSASPLAGGRGETQYF.

This chain uses TRBV19 with TRBJ1-4, with 7 positions matching TRBD1. Germline V gives CDR1 LNHDA, CDR2 SQIVND (reference sequence). The CDR3 consists of 14 residues. Losses at the gene ends were 1 base for V and 8 bases for J; bases not matched to a gene: 4. This CDR3 is CASSIGGQPEKLFF. In DNA, the CDR3 is TGTGCCAGTAGTATAGGGGGACAGCCGGAAAAACTGTTTTTT.

This clone appeared a few times. This chain joins TRBV5-1 and TRBJ2-7; TRBD2 agrees at 7 bases. The CDR3 runs to 15 residues. Germline V gene data show CDR1 as SGHRS and CDR2 as YFSETQ. The V gene end was trimmed by 3 bases and the J gene end by 9 bases; junction bases not matched to a gene: 15. CDR3: CASSSGSPGREGQYF. CDR3 sequence (DNA): TGCGCCAGCAGCTCCGGGTCTCCTGGCAGGGAGGGGCAGTACTTC.

J is TRBJ1-2 and V is TRBV27; D is uncertain. The CDR3 is made up of 12 amino acids. Trimming left V 6 bases short and J 5 bases short, with 10 bases between. Germline loops: CDR1 MNHEY, CDR2 SMNVEV (reference sequence). CDR3 coding DNA: TGTGCCAGCAGGGCAGAGGATTATGGCTACACCTTC. This translates into CASRAEDYGYTF.

The chain has TRBV6-5 and TRBJ1-1, with a tentative D call TRBD1 (6 bases). The germline V gene encodes CDR1 MNHEY and CDR2 SVGAGI. With 10 bases removed from V and 4 bases from J, the gap between germline ends came to 16 bases. The CDR3 covers 13 residues. CDR3 DNA sequence: TGTGCCATCAGACAGGCATGGGGCACTGAAGCTTTCTTT. Encoded protein: CAIRQAWGTEAFF.